This T cell receptor beta chain was identified in a study of blood T cell repertoires in COVID-19. V lost 3 bases and J lost 5, with 15 bases in between. CDR3 size: 15 residues. Per the germline V gene, CDR1 is SGDLS and CDR2 is YYNGEE. The assay was immunoSEQ multiplex PCR, and TCRdb's table has in-frame clones only and misses some. Of about 71,000 clones in the sample, roughly 90% were seen once. Sequencing was carried out using peripheral blood. The chain has TRBV9 and TRBJ2-1; D possibly corresponds to TRBD1 (6 bases). This receptor was taken from a man aged 25-40 years with acute or convalescent COVID-19. The CDR3 coding sequence is TGTGCCAGCAGCGATAATTCCGGGACAAACAATGAGCAGTTCTTC. This translates into CASSDNSGTNNEQFF.